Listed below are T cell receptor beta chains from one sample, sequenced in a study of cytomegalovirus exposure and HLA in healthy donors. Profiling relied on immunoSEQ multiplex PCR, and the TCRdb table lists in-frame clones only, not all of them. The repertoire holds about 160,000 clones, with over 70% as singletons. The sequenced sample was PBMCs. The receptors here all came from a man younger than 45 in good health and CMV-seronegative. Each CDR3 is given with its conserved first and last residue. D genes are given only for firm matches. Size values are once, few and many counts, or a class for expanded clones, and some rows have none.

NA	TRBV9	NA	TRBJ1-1	CASSAGGYPNTEAFF	TGTGCCAGCAGCGCCGGGGGGTATCCTAACACTGAAGCTTTCTTT
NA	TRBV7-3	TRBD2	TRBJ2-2	CASSLRPSGSNTGELFF	TGTGCCAGCAGCTTACGCCCTAGCGGGAGCAACACCGGGGAGCTGTTTTTT
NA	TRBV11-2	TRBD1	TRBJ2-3	CASSSGQGEADTQYF	TGTGCCAGCAGCTCGGGACAGGGGGAGGCAGATACGCAGTATTTT
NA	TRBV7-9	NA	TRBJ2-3	CASTRDRTSSTDTQYF	TGTGCCAGCACCCGAGACAGAACTTCTAGCACAGATACGCAGTATTTT
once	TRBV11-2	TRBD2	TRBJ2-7	CASSREGTYEQYF	TGTGCCAGCAGCCGGGAGGGAACCTACGAGCAGTACTTC
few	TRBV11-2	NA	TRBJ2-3	CASSPRVWGSSTDTQYF	TGTGCCAGCAGCCCAAGGGTATGGGGCTCGTCCACAGATACGCAGTATTTT
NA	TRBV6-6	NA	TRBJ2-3	CASSSSSADTQYF	TGTGCCAGCAGTTCGTCTAGCGCAGATACGCAGTATTTT
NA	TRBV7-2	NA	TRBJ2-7	CASSLQGTSSREQYF	TGTGCCAGCAGCTTACAGGGTACTTCGTCGAGGGAGCAGTACTTC
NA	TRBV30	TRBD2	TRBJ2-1	CAWSGAGDEQFF	TGTGCCTGGTCCGGGGCGGGAGATGAGCAGTTCTTC
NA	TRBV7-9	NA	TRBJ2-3	CASSSFRTTTDTQYF	TGTGCCAGCAGCTCCTTCAGGACTACCACAGATACGCAGTATTTT
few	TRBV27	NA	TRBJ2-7	CASKATRYPYEQYF	TGTGCCAGCAAAGCAACTAGGTACCCCTACGAGCAGTACTTC
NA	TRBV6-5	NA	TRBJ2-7	CASSYRRVDEQYF	TGTGCCAGCAGTTATCGCAGGGTCGACGAGCAGTACTTC
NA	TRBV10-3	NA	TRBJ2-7	CAISELDRSYEQYF	TGTGCCATCAGTGAGTTAGACAGATCCTACGAGCAGTACTTC
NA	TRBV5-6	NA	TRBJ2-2	CASSLNRLAGELFF	TGTGCCAGCAGCTTGAACAGGCTGGCCGGGGAGCTGTTTTTT
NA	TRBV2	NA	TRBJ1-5	CASNRGSGSGQPQHF	TGTGCCAGCAACCGAGGGTCAGGTAGTGGTCAGCCCCAGCATTTT
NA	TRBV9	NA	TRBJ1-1	CASSPSALNTEAFF	TGTGCCAGCAGCCCCAGCGCCCTGAACACTGAAGCTTTCTTT
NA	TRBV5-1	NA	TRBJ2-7	CASSLTSRGYEQYF	TGCGCCAGCAGCTTGACATCTCGGGGCTACGAGCAGTACTTC
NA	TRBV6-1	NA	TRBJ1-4	CASSEGEEVEKLFF	TGTGCCAGCAGTGAGGGGGAGGAGGTCGAAAAACTGTTTTTT
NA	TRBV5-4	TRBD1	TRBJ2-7	CASSLTGDEQYF	TGTGCCAGCAGCTTGACAGGGGACGAGCAGTACTTC
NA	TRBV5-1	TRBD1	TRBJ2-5	CASSRGQAGETQYF	TGCGCCAGCAGCCGGGGACAGGCGGGGGAGACCCAGTACTTC
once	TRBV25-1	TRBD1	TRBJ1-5	CASSDSQGGFAGNQPQHF	TGTGCCAGCAGTGACTCCCAAGGGGGCTTCGCTGGCAATCAGCCCCAGCATTTT
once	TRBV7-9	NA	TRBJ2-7	CASSMSSYEQYF	TGTGCCAGTTCCATGAGCTCCTACGAGCAGTACTTC
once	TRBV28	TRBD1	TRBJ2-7	CASSPPYRGEQYF	TGTGCCAGCAGTCCTCCATACAGGGGCGAGCAGTACTTC
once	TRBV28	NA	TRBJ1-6	CASRLRGSPLHF	TGTGCCAGCAGACTTCGGGGATCACCCCTCCACTTT
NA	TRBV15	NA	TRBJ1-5	CATSLSTVSNQPQHF	TGTGCCACCAGCCTCTCGACAGTTAGCAATCAGCCCCAGCATTTT
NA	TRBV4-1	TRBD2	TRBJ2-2	CASSQDRASGGDNTGELFF	TGCGCCAGCAGCCAAGATAGGGCTAGCGGGGGAGACAACACCGGGGAGCTGTTTTTT